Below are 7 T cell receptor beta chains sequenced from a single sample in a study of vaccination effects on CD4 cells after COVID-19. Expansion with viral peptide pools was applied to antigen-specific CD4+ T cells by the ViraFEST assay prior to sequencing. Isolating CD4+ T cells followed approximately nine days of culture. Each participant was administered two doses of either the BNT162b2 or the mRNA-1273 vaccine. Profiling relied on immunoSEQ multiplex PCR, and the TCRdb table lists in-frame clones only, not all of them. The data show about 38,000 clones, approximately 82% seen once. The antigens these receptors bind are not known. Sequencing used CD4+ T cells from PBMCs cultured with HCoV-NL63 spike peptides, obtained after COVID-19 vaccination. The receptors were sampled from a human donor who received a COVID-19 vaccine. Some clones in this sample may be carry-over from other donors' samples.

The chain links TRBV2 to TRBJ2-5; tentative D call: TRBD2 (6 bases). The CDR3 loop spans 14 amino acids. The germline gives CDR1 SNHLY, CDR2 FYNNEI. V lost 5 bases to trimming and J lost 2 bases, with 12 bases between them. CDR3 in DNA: TGTGCCAGCAGTCCAGCGGAGGGACAAGAGACCCAGTACTTC. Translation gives CASSPAEGQETQYF.

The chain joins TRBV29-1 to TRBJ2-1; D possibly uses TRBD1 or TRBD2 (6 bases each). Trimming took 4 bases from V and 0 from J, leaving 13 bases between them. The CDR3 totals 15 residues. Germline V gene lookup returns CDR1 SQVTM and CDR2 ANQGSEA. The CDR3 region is CSVVEGGRSYNEQFF. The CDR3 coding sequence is TGCAGCGTTGTAGAGGGGGGTCGCTCCTACAATGAGCAGTTCTTC.

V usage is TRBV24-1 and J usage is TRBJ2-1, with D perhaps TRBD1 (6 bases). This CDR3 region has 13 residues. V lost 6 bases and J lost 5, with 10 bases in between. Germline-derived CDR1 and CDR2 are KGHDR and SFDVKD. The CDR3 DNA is TGTGCCACCAGTCGGGCAGGGGACAATGAGCAGTTCTTC. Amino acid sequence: CATSRAGDNEQFF.

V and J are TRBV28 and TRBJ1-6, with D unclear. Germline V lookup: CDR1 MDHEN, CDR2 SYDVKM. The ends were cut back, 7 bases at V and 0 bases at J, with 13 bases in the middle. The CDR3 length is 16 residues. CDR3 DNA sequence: TGTGCCAGCAACCCTGTGGGGAGCTCCTATAATTCACCCCTCCACTTT. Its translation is CASNPVGSSYNSPLHF.

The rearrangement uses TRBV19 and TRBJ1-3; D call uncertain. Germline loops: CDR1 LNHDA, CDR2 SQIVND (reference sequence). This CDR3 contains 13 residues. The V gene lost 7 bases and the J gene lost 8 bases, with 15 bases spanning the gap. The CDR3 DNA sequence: TGTGCCAGTACGCGAAGGGCTCAGGACACCATATATTTT. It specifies CASTRRAQDTIYF.

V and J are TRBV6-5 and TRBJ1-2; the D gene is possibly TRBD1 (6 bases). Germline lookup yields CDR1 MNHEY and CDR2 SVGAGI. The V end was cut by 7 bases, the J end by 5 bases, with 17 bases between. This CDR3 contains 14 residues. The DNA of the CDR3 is TGTGCCAGCACTCAAAGGGGGGATGGTTATGGCTACACCTTC. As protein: CASTQRGDGYGYTF.

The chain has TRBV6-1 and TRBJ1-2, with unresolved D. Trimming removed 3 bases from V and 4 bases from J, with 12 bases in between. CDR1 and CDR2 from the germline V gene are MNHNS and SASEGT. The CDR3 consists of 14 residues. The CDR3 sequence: CASSDPGRTYGYTF. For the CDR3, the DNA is TGTGCCAGCAGTGACCCTGGGAGGACCTATGGCTACACCTTC.